Listed here is a single T cell receptor beta chain. The antigen remains unidentified. One junction end disagrees with the germline gene, perhaps due to a read error. This record comes from a study of metastatic and nonmetastatic thyroid tumors. Study at large: Malignant and benign thyroid patients had repertoires compared in peripheral blood and tumor or nodule tissue.

All patients were untreated before thyroid surgery. Study-wide results and limits: Significantly higher TCR beta diversity was reportedly seen in malignant thyroid tumors than benign nodules, in blood and tumor.

The CDR3 spans 17 residues. Germline lookup yields CDR1 DFQATT and CDR2 SNEGSKA (reference sequence). In the authors' methods: It was from CDR3 differences across clinicopathological groups that a distant-metastasis classifier for papillary thyroid cancer was built. Using MiXCR, TCRdb re-called clones from the PCR reads. It is TCRdb's table, rather than the study itself, that gives the V and J calls and clone size. The sample consists of 37,000 or so clones, approximately 18% of them appearing once. Input material: blood. The chain combines TRBV20-1 with TRBJ2-3; TRBD2 matches at 14 bases. The source is a male donor with papillary thyroid cancer or a benign thyroid nodule (not recorded which). Some clones in this sample may be carry-over from other donors' samples. The CDR3 DNA is TGCAGTGCTAGAGATTTGACTAGCGGGAGGGCCACAGGTACGCAGTATTTT. Translating gives CSARDLTSGRATGTQYF.